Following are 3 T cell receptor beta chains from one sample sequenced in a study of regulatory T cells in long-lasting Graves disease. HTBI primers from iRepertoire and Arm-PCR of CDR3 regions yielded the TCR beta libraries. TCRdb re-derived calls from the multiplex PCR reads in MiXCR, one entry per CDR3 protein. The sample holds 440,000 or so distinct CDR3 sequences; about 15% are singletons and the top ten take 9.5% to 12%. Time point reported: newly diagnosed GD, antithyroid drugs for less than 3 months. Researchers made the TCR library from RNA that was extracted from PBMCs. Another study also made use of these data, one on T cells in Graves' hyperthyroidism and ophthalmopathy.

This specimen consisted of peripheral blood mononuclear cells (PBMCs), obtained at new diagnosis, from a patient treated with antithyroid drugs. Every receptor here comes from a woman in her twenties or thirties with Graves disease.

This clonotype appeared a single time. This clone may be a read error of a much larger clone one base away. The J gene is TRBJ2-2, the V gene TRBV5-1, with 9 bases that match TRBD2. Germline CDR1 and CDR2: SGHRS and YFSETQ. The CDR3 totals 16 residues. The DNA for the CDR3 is TGCGCCAGCAGCGATATCCGGGGGACTAGCTCCGGGGAGCCGTTTTTT. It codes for CASSDIRGTSSGEPFF.

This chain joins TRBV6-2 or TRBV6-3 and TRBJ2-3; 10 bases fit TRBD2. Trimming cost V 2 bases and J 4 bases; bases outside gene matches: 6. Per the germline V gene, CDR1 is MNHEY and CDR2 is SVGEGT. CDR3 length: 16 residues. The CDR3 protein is CASSYHSGRYADTQYF. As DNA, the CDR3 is TGTGCCAGCAGTTACCATAGCGGGAGGTATGCAGATACGCAGTATTTT.

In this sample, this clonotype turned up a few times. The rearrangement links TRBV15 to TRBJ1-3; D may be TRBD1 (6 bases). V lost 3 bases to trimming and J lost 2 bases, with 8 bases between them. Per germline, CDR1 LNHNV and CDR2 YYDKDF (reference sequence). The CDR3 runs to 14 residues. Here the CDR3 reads CATSSRGPGNTIYF. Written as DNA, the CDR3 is TGTGCCACCAGCAGCAGGGGACCTGGAAACACCATATATTTT.